This is a list of T cell receptor beta chains from one sample in a study of blood T cell repertoires in COVID-19. Some clones are missing from TCRdb's copy, which holds only in-frame ones; the method was immunoSEQ multiplex PCR. The table has 200,000 to 300,000 clones, 65% to 90% seen once; the top ten hold around 1.8%. Sequenced sample: peripheral blood. All receptors come from a man aged 25-45 years with active or convalescent COVID-19. CDR3s include the opening cysteine and the closing phenylalanine or tryptophan. The order of the fields is J gene, clone size, V gene, D gene, CDR3 DNA, CDR3 protein. The D gene is left open where the match is weak. Clone size appears in some rows only: once, few, many, or a class for an expanded clone.

j_gene: TRBJ1-2; abundance: .; v_gene: TRBV12-3/TRBV12-4; d_gene: TRBD1; CDR3nt: TGTGCCAGCAGCCTCGGACAGGGCGGAGGCTACACCTTC; CDR3aa: CASSLGQGGGYTF
j_gene: TRBJ2-3; abundance: .; v_gene: TRBV4-1; d_gene: TRBD2; CDR3nt: TGCGCCAGCACCCCAACTAGCGGTGGTCCCGGAACAGATACGCAGTATTTT; CDR3aa: CASTPTSGGPGTDTQYF
j_gene: TRBJ1-5; abundance: .; v_gene: TRBV5-1; d_gene: .; CDR3nt: TGCGCCAGCAGTGGAGGGGATCCTGGGAGCAATCAGCCCCAGCATTTT; CDR3aa: CASSGGDPGSNQPQHF
j_gene: TRBJ2-3; abundance: .; v_gene: TRBV5-6; d_gene: TRBD2; CDR3nt: TGTGCCAGCAGCCCTTTACCTACTAGCGGGGGATACACAGATACGCAGTATTTT; CDR3aa: CASSPLPTSGGYTDTQYF
j_gene: TRBJ2-3; abundance: .; v_gene: TRBV11-2; d_gene: .; CDR3nt: TGTGCCAGCAGCTCAACGGCGGGGTTGAGCACAGATACGCAGTATTTT; CDR3aa: CASSSTAGLSTDTQYF
j_gene: TRBJ2-5; abundance: .; v_gene: TRBV5-1; d_gene: TRBD2; CDR3nt: TGCGCCAGCAGCTTTCTAGCGGGGGGTCAAGAGACCCAGTACTTC; CDR3aa: CASSFLAGGQETQYF
j_gene: TRBJ2-1; abundance: .; v_gene: TRBV28; d_gene: TRBD1; CDR3nt: TGTGCCAGCAGACGTACAGGGGGCGAAGAGCAGTTCTTC; CDR3aa: CASRRTGGEEQFF
j_gene: TRBJ2-2; abundance: .; v_gene: TRBV2; d_gene: .; CDR3nt: TGTGCCAGCAGTGGTACAGGAGCGAACACCGGGGAGCTGTTTTTT; CDR3aa: CASSGTGANTGELFF
j_gene: TRBJ1-1; abundance: .; v_gene: TRBV6-2/TRBV6-3; d_gene: TRBD1; CDR3nt: TGTGCCAGCAGTCCCCAGGGGGCGGCTTTTACAGACACTGAAGCTTTCTTT; CDR3aa: CASSPQGAAFTDTEAFF
j_gene: TRBJ2-1; abundance: .; v_gene: TRBV18; d_gene: .; CDR3nt: TGTGCCAGCTCACCACTCGGGGATTATAGCAATGAGCAGTTCTTC; CDR3aa: CASSPLGDYSNEQFF
j_gene: TRBJ2-7; abundance: .; v_gene: TRBV7-2; d_gene: .; CDR3nt: TGTGCCAGCAGCTTAAGGGCAGGGAGGGAGCAGTACTTC; CDR3aa: CASSLRAGREQYF
j_gene: TRBJ1-5; abundance: .; v_gene: TRBV19; d_gene: .; CDR3nt: TGTGCCAGTAGTATATCCCCGCAGATTGGTCAGCCCCAGCATTTT; CDR3aa: CASSISPQIGQPQHF
j_gene: TRBJ1-1; abundance: .; v_gene: TRBV7-8; d_gene: .; CDR3nt: TGTGCCAGCAGCCCCCAAACAGGGATAAGTGAAGCTTTCTTT; CDR3aa: CASSPQTGISEAFF
j_gene: TRBJ2-5; abundance: .; v_gene: TRBV19; d_gene: .; CDR3nt: TGTGCCTCCGGTGGGGCCGGAGAGACCCAGTACTTC; CDR3aa: CASGGAGETQYF
j_gene: TRBJ2-2; abundance: .; v_gene: TRBV5-1; d_gene: .; CDR3nt: TGCGCCAGCAGCTTACAGGATCCTTCCACCGGGGAGCTGTTTTTT; CDR3aa: CASSLQDPSTGELFF
j_gene: TRBJ1-2; abundance: .; v_gene: TRBV10-3; d_gene: .; CDR3nt: TGTGCCATCACGCAGGGCCTCTATGGCTACACCTTC; CDR3aa: CAITQGLYGYTF
j_gene: TRBJ2-5; abundance: .; v_gene: TRBV7-6; d_gene: TRBD2; CDR3nt: TGTGCCAGCAGCTTAGACATAGCGGGGCCGCAAGAGACCCAGTACTTC; CDR3aa: CASSLDIAGPQETQYF
j_gene: TRBJ2-7; abundance: once; v_gene: TRBV7-9; d_gene: TRBD1; CDR3nt: TGTGCCAGCAGCTTAGCTGGACAGGGCTCCTACGAGCAGTACTTC; CDR3aa: CASSLAGQGSYEQYF
j_gene: TRBJ2-7; abundance: .; v_gene: TRBV10-1; d_gene: TRBD1; CDR3nt: TGCGCCAGCAGTGAAGGGACAGAAACCTACGAGCAGTACTTC; CDR3aa: CASSEGTETYEQYF
j_gene: TRBJ2-5; abundance: .; v_gene: TRBV6-1; d_gene: .; CDR3nt: TGTGCCAGCAGTGAGACTGCGGGGGCCGGGGAGACCCAGTACTTC; CDR3aa: CASSETAGAGETQYF
j_gene: TRBJ1-1; abundance: .; v_gene: TRBV2; d_gene: .; CDR3nt: TGTGCCAGCAGACCTCAGAGACAGGACACTGAAGCTTTCTTT; CDR3aa: CASRPQRQDTEAFF
j_gene: TRBJ2-7; abundance: .; v_gene: TRBV15; d_gene: TRBD2; CDR3nt: TGTGCCACCAGCAGACTAGCGGGGGGTCTTATTTACCACTACGAGCAGTACTTC; CDR3aa: CATSRLAGGLIYHYEQYF
j_gene: TRBJ2-3; abundance: .; v_gene: TRBV9; d_gene: .; CDR3nt: TGTGCCAGCAGCGTAGCGGCAGATACGCAGTATTTT; CDR3aa: CASSVAADTQYF
j_gene: TRBJ2-5; abundance: .; v_gene: TRBV7-2; d_gene: TRBD2; CDR3nt: TGTGCCAGCACCTTAGGACTAGAAGAGACCCAGTACTTC; CDR3aa: CASTLGLEETQYF
j_gene: TRBJ1-1; abundance: .; v_gene: TRBV18; d_gene: TRBD1; CDR3nt: TGTGCCAGCTCACCGGGACAGGGCGGGAACACTGAAGCTTTCTTT; CDR3aa: CASSPGQGGNTEAFF
j_gene: TRBJ2-2; abundance: .; v_gene: TRBV27; d_gene: .; CDR3nt: TGTGCCAGCAAGCGGGCCGCCCTTGACACCGGGGAGCTGTTTTTT; CDR3aa: CASKRAALDTGELFF
j_gene: TRBJ2-7; abundance: .; v_gene: TRBV18; d_gene: TRBD1; CDR3nt: TGTGCCAGCTCACCCCAGGGACAGGGGGCAAACGAGCAGTACTTC; CDR3aa: CASSPQGQGANEQYF
j_gene: TRBJ1-2; abundance: .; v_gene: TRBV5-4; d_gene: .; CDR3nt: TGTGCCAGCAGCTTGCCCGGACAACTCCAACAAATCTATGGCTACACCTTC; CDR3aa: CASSLPGQLQQIYGYTF